The clone carrying this T cell receptor beta chain has at least ten counts. This CDR3 is built from 12 residues. V gave up 6 bases and J gave up 6 bases; unmatched junction bases: 5. Looked up from germline, CDR1 is MNHEY and CDR2 is SMNVEV (reference sequence). One entry per CDR3 protein results from TCRdb running MiXCR on the RT-PCR reads. The sample yields about 110,000 distinct CDR3 sequences, approximately 40% seen once. This record belongs to a study of patients and donors after allogeneic stem cell transplantation. This chain links TRBV27 with TRBJ2-7; TRBD1 matches 7 bases. The sequenced material came from blood, either unsorted or a sorted T cell fraction (not recorded which). This TCR derives from a human donor who was either an allogeneic HSCT recipient or a stem cell or donor lymphocyte infusion donor (not recorded which). It is not recorded whose cells these are; they may come from a transplant donor. The CDR3 loop is CASRTGSGEQYF. The CDR3 DNA reads as TGTGCCAGCAGGACAGGGTCGGGCGAGCAGTACTTC.